This TCR beta chain emerged from a study of blood T cell repertoires in COVID-19. Study-wide context: Sites in the United States, Italy and Spain provided acute and convalescent COVID-19 samples. T cells, B-cell-depleted T cells, or PBMCs provided the cDNA or gDNA that served as material.

The CDR3 covers 14 residues. V was pared by 6 bases and J by 2 bases, with 6 bases of the junction left unmatched. The germline CDR1 and CDR2 sequences are MNHEY and SMNVEV (reference sequence). In the authors' workflow: From reference gene primer amplification, estimates of nucleated cell counts were derived. Measured with immunoSEQ multiplex PCR; TCRdb has only the in-frame clones, and not every one. D and trimming come from the DNA, and the V and J calls and clone size come from that table. The sample gives approximately 150,000 clones, approximately 89% of which show up once; around 1.5% is in the top ten.

Sequencing was carried out using peripheral blood. This receptor was taken from a human donor in a cohort sampled during active COVID-19. The chain has TRBV27 and TRBJ2-7; TRBD2 matches 8 bases. The CDR3 DNA reads TGTGCCAGCAGGGGAAGCGGGGGAACCTACGAGCAGTACTTC. Translation gives CASRGSGGTYEQYF.